This T cell receptor beta chain originates from a study of early T cells in non-severe SARS-CoV-2 infection (dated by TCRdb to about 2021). Concerning the study at large: Because TCR sequencing was done on bulk RNA from unsorted whole blood, the alpha and beta chains could not be paired.

The study at large found these results: Matching against VDJdb was skewed toward anti-spike CD8 responses, likely underestimated virus-specific expansions, and missed private and CD4 specificities.

The library was built by means of 5' RACE. The listed sequencing device is NextSeq 500. Unique molecular identifiers were attached to individual cDNA molecules in the TCR library protocol so that sequencing error and PCR bias could be corrected. Both TCR alpha and beta chains were sequenced, and tight co-correlation was observed between alpha and beta sequence abundances in each sample. The study's processing was this. V gene, J gene and CDR3 annotation of TCR sequences was performed with Decombinator V4. Expanded TCRs were defined as changing significantly between any two time points under a Poisson model with p below 0.0001. TCR abundances were normalised to the total number of TCRs sequenced per sample and expressed as counts per million. MAIT TCRs were defined by TRAV1-2 paired with TRAJ12, TRAJ20 or TRAJ33, and iNKT TCRs by TRAV10 paired with TRAJ18. A search of VDJdb, accessed on 1 November 2021, was run for TCRs annotated to CMV, EBV and SARS-CoV-2, with TCRs annotated for multiple antigens excluded. TCRdb redid the processing of the public reads, applying fastp at Q25 and MiXCR, and retained in-frame beta chains. Rows merge per CDR3 protein into single entries with the most common DNA and genes. TCRdb, rather than the study authors, made the V and J calls. For this sample the table gives tens of thousands of distinct CDR3 sequences, of which about 6.5% were detected only once. About 2.6% of the sample comes from the top ten.

Set within a cohort of healthcare workers in London, UK, this nested case-control study involved weekly PCR testing of nasopharyngeal swabs along with blood sampling. Between 23 and 31 March 2020, the week of the UK lockdown, healthcare workers were enrolled and then followed up weekly for as long as 16 weeks. The V end loses 4 bases and the J end loses 2 bases, and a stretch of 14 bases separates them. The germline V gene yields SGHVS for CDR1 and FNYEAQ for CDR2. From cysteine to phenylalanine, the CDR3 is 15 amino acids long. The only DNA kept is the CDR3, 45 bases in frame from the first base. Compared with the rest of its sample, this clonotype is medium-sized (0.01 to 0.1%). Its antigen remains undetermined. Base-call qualities are not available, and no considerably larger clone is one nucleotide away.

The sample here was whole blood, taken at baseline. This TCR was sampled from an adult who was a healthcare worker with PCR-confirmed SARS-CoV-2 infection or an uninfected control (not recorded which). This sequence uses TRBV7-6 and TRBJ2-5, with no confident D gene call. The DNA sequence reads TGTGCCAGCAGCTCCTCCGGCTTACCTCAAGAGACCCAGTACTTC. Its translation is CASSSSGLPQETQYF.